These 5 T cell receptor beta chains were all obtained from the same sample, sequenced in a study of T-cell memory formation after mild COVID-19 (TCRdb year 2021). The library was made by 5' RACE. The listed sequencing device is Illumina NovaSeq 6000. TCRdb reworked the public reads: Q25 trimming with fastp, MiXCR clone assembly, productive beta chains retained. Duplicate CDR3 protein sequences are folded into a single record with the most common DNA and genes. The sample includes about 400,000 distinct CDR3 sequences, with about a quarter observed a single time. The ten largest clones take up around 14% of the sample. Material for sequencing was PBMCs or a T cell subset sorted from them (not recorded which). The receptors derive from an adult woman who had mild COVID-19 (a few samples of this study predate the infection). The sample titles of this study are shuffled in the database, so cell type and time point are left out; the donor was told from shared clones.

This clonotype was found a few times. This rearrangement joins TRBV3-1 to TRBJ2-7; D unclear. The CDR3 has 14 amino acids. V lost 4 bases, J lost 1 base, and 11 bases lay in between. Germline lookup yields CDR1 LGHDT and CDR2 YNNKEL (reference sequence). This CDR3 reads CASSRSLGSYEQYF. The CDR3 nucleotides are TGTGCCAGCAGCCGGAGCCTAGGGTCCTACGAGCAGTACTTC.

The V and J genes are TRBV4-2 and TRBJ1-1, with D possibly being TRBD1 (5 bases). Germline-derived CDR1 and CDR2 are LGHNA and YNFKEQ. Trimming removed 4 bases at V and 1 base at J, with 10 bases between. This CDR3 spans 14 amino acids. CDR3 loop: CASSPVQGNTEAFF. In DNA form, the CDR3 reads TGTGCCAGCAGCCCCGTGCAGGGGAACACTGAAGCTTTCTTT.

This clonotype was counted ten times or more. The genes are TRBV18 and TRBJ2-3; the D is unclear. CDR1 and CDR2 from the germline V gene are KGHSH and LQKENI. V was trimmed by 8 bases and J by 0 bases, leaving 6 bases between them. The CDR3 is 12 residues long. The CDR3 nucleotides are TGTGCCAGCAGTACTAGCACAGATACGCAGTATTTT. It translates to CASSTSTDTQYF.

This clonotype was seen only a few times. The gene calls are TRBV7-2 and TRBJ2-5; no firm D call. Trimming cost V 0 bases and J 2 bases, with 10 bases left between them. CDR1 is SGHTA, CDR2 FQGNSA, per germline. The CDR3 is 15 residues long. The CDR3 DNA reads as TGTGCCAGCAGCTTAGCGCTTGGCAGTCAAGAGACCCAGTACTTC. This codes for CASSLALGSQETQYF.

This clonotype occurred a few times. This rearrangement joins TRBV29-1 to TRBJ2-3, with TRBD2 as a possible D gene (5 bases). With 7 bases removed from V and 4 bases from J, the gap between germline ends came to 21 bases. Germline CDR1 reads SQVTM; CDR2 reads ANQGSEA. This CDR3 comprises 15 residues. The DNA for the CDR3 is TGCAGCGCGAAAGGACTGACCGACGGCTCAGATACGCAGTATTTT. It encodes CSAKGLTDGSDTQYF.